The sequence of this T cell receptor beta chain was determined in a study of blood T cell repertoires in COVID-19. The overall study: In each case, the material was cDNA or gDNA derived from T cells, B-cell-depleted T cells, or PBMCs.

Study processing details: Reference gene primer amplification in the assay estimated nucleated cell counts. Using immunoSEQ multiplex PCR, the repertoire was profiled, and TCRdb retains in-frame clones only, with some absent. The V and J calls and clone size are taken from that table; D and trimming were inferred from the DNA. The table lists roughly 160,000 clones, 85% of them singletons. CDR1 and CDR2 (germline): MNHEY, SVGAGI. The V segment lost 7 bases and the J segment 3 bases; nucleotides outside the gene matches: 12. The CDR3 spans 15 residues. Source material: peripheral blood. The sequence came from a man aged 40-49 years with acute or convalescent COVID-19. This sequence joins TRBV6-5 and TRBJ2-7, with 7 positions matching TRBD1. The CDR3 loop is CASTISPGQYYEQYF. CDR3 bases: TGTGCCAGCACCATTTCCCCGGGACAGTACTACGAGCAGTACTTC.